The rows below give T cell receptor beta chains drawn from one sample of a study of OX40 agonist ivuxolimab in advanced cancers. Sequencing was performed with immunoSEQ multiplex PCR; in TCRdb, only in-frame clones are kept and a portion is missing. The table lists around 80,000 clones, about 86% of them singletons. This specimen was CD4+ or CD8+ T cells sorted from blood, taken in a trial of the OX40 agonist ivuxolimab. The receptor set was obtained from an adult with an advanced solid tumor such as melanoma, head and neck, liver or kidney cancer. Both conserved end residues are part of each CDR3. The D gene is left open where the match is weak. Clone size is not always given. Where it is, it says once, few, many or a class for expanded clones.

DNA: TGTGCCAGCAGTTTTAATCCAGACGTATATAATTCACCCCTCCACTTT
CDR3: CASSFNPDVYNSPLHF
V: TRBV28
size: few
length: 16
J: TRBJ1-6
D: -

DNA: TGTGCCAGCAGCCAAGGACTAGCGGGAGATTACAATGAGCAGTTCTTC
CDR3: CASSQGLAGDYNEQFF
V: TRBV7-8
size: -
length: 16
J: TRBJ2-1
D: TRBD2

DNA: TGCGCCAGCAGCCGGACAGGGGCGGGCTCCTACAATGAGCAGTTCTTC
CDR3: CASSRTGAGSYNEQFF
V: TRBV4-3
size: -
length: 16
J: TRBJ2-1
D: TRBD1

DNA: TGTGCCAGCAGCCTGGGACAGTATCAGCCCCAGCATTTT
CDR3: CASSLGQYQPQHF
V: TRBV7-2
size: -
length: 13
J: TRBJ1-5
D: TRBD1

DNA: TGTGCCAGCAGCTTAGCGCTCGAAACCGGGGAGCTGTTTTTT
CDR3: CASSLALETGELFF
V: TRBV7-9
size: -
length: 14
J: TRBJ2-2
D: -

DNA: TGTGCCAGTAGTACCTACGACTCTGGGGCCAACGTCCTGACTTTC
CDR3: CASSTYDSGANVLTF
V: TRBV19
size: -
length: 15
J: TRBJ2-6
D: -

DNA: TGTGCCAGCAGCGTTAACTATGGCTACACCTTC
CDR3: CASSVNYGYTF
V: TRBV9
size: -
length: 11
J: TRBJ1-2
D: -

DNA: TGTGCCAGCAGCTTGCTCGATGTAATGATCTTC
CDR3: CASSLLDVMIF
V: TRBV7-6
size: -
length: 11
J: TRBJ2-1
D: -

DNA: TGTGCCATCAGGGGGACAGGGGCTAACTATGGCTACACCTTC
CDR3: CAIRGTGANYGYTF
V: TRBV10-3
size: -
length: 14
J: TRBJ1-2
D: TRBD1

DNA: TGTGCCAGCAGTTTAATGGCTAGCGGGTCCTACGAGCAGTACTTC
CDR3: CASSLMASGSYEQYF
V: TRBV27
size: -
length: 15
J: TRBJ2-7
D: TRBD2

DNA: TGCGCCAGCAGTGAGTCATTGGGGTGGGAGACCCAGTACTTC
CDR3: CASSESLGWETQYF
V: TRBV10-1
size: -
length: 14
J: TRBJ2-5
D: -

DNA: TGTGCCACTGGGGGAGGGGCCAATCAGCCCCAGCATTTT
CDR3: CATGGGANQPQHF
V: TRBV19
size: few
length: 13
J: TRBJ1-5
D: -

DNA: TGTGCCAGCAGCTTTCCTAGAACAGATACGCAGTATTTT
CDR3: CASSFPRTDTQYF
V: TRBV5-4
size: once
length: 13
J: TRBJ2-3
D: -

DNA: TGTGCTAGCAGCCCGACAGGGCTCCAAGAGACCCAGTACTTC
CDR3: CASSPTGLQETQYF
V: TRBV7-7
size: -
length: 14
J: TRBJ2-5
D: TRBD1

DNA: TGTGCCAGTAGTTCCGGGACAGGGGGCAGTTTCACTGAAGCTTTCTTT
CDR3: CASSSGTGGSFTEAFF
V: TRBV19
size: -
length: 16
J: TRBJ1-1
D: TRBD1

DNA: TGTGCCAGCAGCTCTGACCCAGATACGCAGTATTTT
CDR3: CASSSDPDTQYF
V: TRBV5-4
size: -
length: 12
J: TRBJ2-3
D: -

DNA: TGTGCCACCCGACTCGACAGCTTGGCGGGCACCGGGGAGCTGTTTTTT
CDR3: CATRLDSLAGTGELFF
V: TRBV2
size: -
length: 16
J: TRBJ2-2
D: -

DNA: TGCAGCGTCGGTACTATGGCGAATGAGCAGTTCTTC
CDR3: CSVGTMANEQFF
V: TRBV29-1
size: -
length: 12
J: TRBJ2-1
D: -

DNA: TGTGCCAGTGACCAGGGGGCATACAATGAGCAGTTCTTC
CDR3: CASDQGAYNEQFF
V: TRBV19
size: -
length: 13
J: TRBJ2-1
D: TRBD1

DNA: TGTGCCAGCACGAAAGCCTACGAGCAGTACTTC
CDR3: CASTKAYEQYF
V: TRBV28
size: -
length: 11
J: TRBJ2-7
D: -

DNA: TGTGCCTGGAGTCCTCCCCCGGTTCCAGAGACCCAGTACTTC
CDR3: CAWSPPPVPETQYF
V: TRBV30
size: -
length: 14
J: TRBJ2-5
D: -

DNA: TGTGCCAGTAGTATTGGGGGTTGGGGACAGCCCCAGCATTTT
CDR3: CASSIGGWGQPQHF
V: TRBV19
size: few
length: 14
J: TRBJ1-5
D: -

DNA: TGTGCCAGCAGCTTACAGGGGAGCTCCTACGAGCAGTACTTC
CDR3: CASSLQGSSYEQYF
V: TRBV7-6
size: -
length: 14
J: TRBJ2-7
D: -

DNA: TGCGCCAGCAGCTTGGTGGGGCCTCCTACGGTGCAGTACTTC
CDR3: CASSLVGPPTVQYF
V: TRBV5-1
size: -
length: 14
J: TRBJ2-7
D: -

DNA: TGTGCCACCAGCAGAGGCGGGGAGCTGTTTTTT
CDR3: CATSRGGELFF
V: TRBV15
size: -
length: 11
J: TRBJ2-2
D: -

DNA: TGTGCCAGCAGCTCGGACAGGATTTACACCGGGGAGCTGTTTTTT
CDR3: CASSSDRIYTGELFF
V: TRBV7-2
size: -
length: 15
J: TRBJ2-2
D: TRBD1

DNA: TGTGCCAGCAGCGTAGGAGGGGGCATTGTTGAAAAACTGTTTTTT
CDR3: CASSVGGGIVEKLFF
V: TRBV9
size: -
length: 15
J: TRBJ1-4
D: TRBD1

DNA: TGTGCCACCAGCAGACTTGACAGGATGAACACTGAAGCTTTCTTT
CDR3: CATSRLDRMNTEAFF
V: TRBV15
size: medium-sized
length: 15
J: TRBJ1-1
D: -

DNA: TGTGCCAGCAGTCGGGGACAGGGGGCGCGGAATGAGCAGTTCTTC
CDR3: CASSRGQGARNEQFF
V: TRBV6-6
size: -
length: 15
J: TRBJ2-1
D: TRBD1

DNA: TGCAGTGATCCTACAGGGAACTTC
CDR3: CSDPTGNF
V: TRBV20-1
size: -
length: 8
J: TRBJ2-4
D: -

DNA: TGTGCCAGCAGCTTAGTAGGGGGCGCGCTCGATGAGCAGTTCTTC
CDR3: CASSLVGGALDEQFF
V: TRBV11-2
size: -
length: 15
J: TRBJ2-1
D: TRBD1

DNA: TGTGCCAGCAGCTTAGTTCGTGACGCGGGTAACTATGGCTACACCTTC
CDR3: CASSLVRDAGNYGYTF
V: TRBV7-9
size: -
length: 16
J: TRBJ1-2
D: -

DNA: TGTGCCAGCAGACGACAGGGAGCCTACGAGCAGTACTTC
CDR3: CASRRQGAYEQYF
V: TRBV6-5
size: -
length: 13
J: TRBJ2-7
D: TRBD1

DNA: TGTGCCAGCAGCCTTCGAAGCGGGAGGGCCTACAATGAGCAGTTCTTC
CDR3: CASSLRSGRAYNEQFF
V: TRBV5-4
size: -
length: 16
J: TRBJ2-1
D: TRBD2

DNA: TGTGCCAGCTCACCATCAGGGGGCGATTCTGAAGCTTTCTTT
CDR3: CASSPSGGDSEAFF
V: TRBV18
size: -
length: 14
J: TRBJ1-1
D: TRBD1

DNA: TGTGCCTGGAGTGTACGGGGCCTTAATCAGCCCCAGCATTTT
CDR3: CAWSVRGLNQPQHF
V: TRBV30
size: few
length: 14
J: TRBJ1-5
D: -

DNA: TGTGCCACTCAGGGGGGGAGCAATCAGCCCCAGCATTTT
CDR3: CATQGGSNQPQHF
V: TRBV19
size: few
length: 13
J: TRBJ1-5
D: TRBD1

DNA: TGTGCCAGCAGCCCCAGTTGGGGGGGGCGAGAGGAGACCCAGTACTTC
CDR3: CASSPSWGGREETQYF
V: TRBV11-2
size: once
length: 16
J: TRBJ2-5
D: -

DNA: TGCGCCAGCAGTCCAGGGGGTTTGGGAAACACCATATATTTT
CDR3: CASSPGGLGNTIYF
V: TRBV4-3
size: -
length: 14
J: TRBJ1-3
D: TRBD1

DNA: TGTGCCAGCACAGGGGGCATGAACACTGAAGCTTTCTTT
CDR3: CASTGGMNTEAFF
V: TRBV27
size: -
length: 13
J: TRBJ1-1
D: TRBD1

DNA: TGTGCCAGCAGCTCTTCTAGCTCCGGGGAGCTGTTTTTT
CDR3: CASSSSSSGELFF
V: TRBV9
size: -
length: 13
J: TRBJ2-2
D: -

DNA: TGTGCCAGCAGCCAAGGCCCGGTGGGGGAGACCCAGTACTTC
CDR3: CASSQGPVGETQYF
V: TRBV28
size: -
length: 14
J: TRBJ2-5
D: -

DNA: TGTGCCAGCAGTTTAGCTACTAGGCCGGGACAGAAGTCCTACGAGCAGTACTTC
CDR3: CASSLATRPGQKSYEQYF
V: TRBV27
size: -
length: 18
J: TRBJ2-7
D: TRBD1

DNA: TGTGCCAGCAGTTTCTTTGCGGGAGGGGGGACCCAGTACTTC
CDR3: CASSFFAGGGTQYF
V: TRBV28
size: -
length: 14
J: TRBJ2-5
D: TRBD2

DNA: TGTGCCAGCAGTGGCCCGACAGGTCCCGAGCGGTACTTC
CDR3: CASSGPTGPERYF
V: TRBV6-4
size: -
length: 13
J: TRBJ2-7
D: -

DNA: TGTGCCAGTAGTTTAAGCGGGAGACAGTACGAGCAGTACTTC
CDR3: CASSLSGRQYEQYF
V: TRBV19
size: -
length: 14
J: TRBJ2-7
D: TRBD2

DNA: TGTGCCAGCAGCCCTCGACTGCTAACTAATGAAAAACTGTTTTTT
CDR3: CASSPRLLTNEKLFF
V: TRBV4-2
size: -
length: 15
J: TRBJ1-4
D: -

DNA: TGTGCCAGCAGTACTGGACCTTCCCCCTACGAGCAGTACTTC
CDR3: CASSTGPSPYEQYF
V: TRBV6-5
size: -
length: 14
J: TRBJ2-7
D: -

DNA: TGTGCCAGCAGCTTCCCCTCGGAGGGTTACACAGATACGCAGTATTTT
CDR3: CASSFPSEGYTDTQYF
V: TRBV7-3
size: -
length: 16
J: TRBJ2-3
D: -

DNA: TGTGCCAGCAGCTTGGGCGGGACGAACACCGGGGAGCTGTTTTTT
CDR3: CASSLGGTNTGELFF
V: TRBV5-6
size: -
length: 15
J: TRBJ2-2
D: -

DNA: TGTGCCAGCAGTGGCGGAAGTGGGCGGGTTAATGAAAAACTGTTTTTT
CDR3: CASSGGSGRVNEKLFF
V: TRBV27
size: -
length: 16
J: TRBJ1-4
D: -

DNA: TGTGCTAGCGGACGGGAGGGCGGGGCCCAGTACTTC
CDR3: CASGREGGAQYF
V: TRBV7-7
size: once
length: 12
J: TRBJ2-5
D: TRBD2

DNA: TGTGCCAGCAGCGGGGACAGGGGCAATCAGCCCCAGCATTTT
CDR3: CASSGDRGNQPQHF
V: TRBV2
size: -
length: 14
J: TRBJ1-5
D: TRBD1